The clone carrying this TCR beta chain has ten or more counts. From the 5' RACE reads, TCRdb called clonotypes with MiXCR, one entry per CDR3 protein. This sample has roughly 62,000 distinct CDR3 sequences, with 4% to 6% found just once. Trimming took 1 base from V and 8 from J, leaving 12 bases between them. This CDR3 has 15 residues. The V gene's germline CDR1 is SGHVS and CDR2 FQNEAQ. This entry comes from a study of neurological immune-mediated disorders. The sequence was collected from a woman between 45 and 60 years old with multiple sclerosis. The sample comprised PBMCs. The chain is built from TRBV7-8 and TRBJ1-6; tentative D call: TRBD1 (6 bases). CDR3 nucleotides: TGTGCCAGCAGCTTAGGCGGGGGCGCGGATTCACCCCTCCACTTT. Amino acid sequence: CASSLGGGADSPLHF.